This T cell receptor (beta chain) emerged from a study of blood T cell repertoires in COVID-19. V was clipped by 8 bases and J by 8 bases; unmatched bases: 8. Looked up from germline, CDR1 is LNHDA and CDR2 is SQIVND (reference sequence). CDR3 size: 13 residues. All enrollees were roughly 18 to 100 years old and from roughly 22 US areas. In the source study's methods: Scientists estimated how many nucleated cells there were by amplifying reference gene primers. Assay: immunoSEQ multiplex PCR; the TCRdb copy retains only in-frame clones and omits some. The V and J calls and the clone size are those of that table, but D and trimming were determined from the DNA. This repertoire shows roughly 190,000 clones, 89% found once; its top ten account for approximately 0.77%. This clone appeared a single time.

The sequenced sample consisted of PBMCs or T cells enriched from blood (not recorded which). The source of this sequence is a woman under 30 who had recovered from COVID-19. V gene TRBV19 combines with J gene TRBJ2-1; 8 bases are a match to TRBD2. CDR3 sequence: CASHNGRGDEQFF. The CDR3 coding sequence is TGTGCCAGTCATAACGGGAGGGGCGATGAGCAGTTCTTC.